These T cell receptor beta chains were read from a single sample in a study of cytomegalovirus exposure and HLA in healthy donors. Profiling relied on immunoSEQ multiplex PCR, and the TCRdb table lists in-frame clones only, not all of them. The sample has some 140,000 clones, about 80% seen once. The sample taken for sequencing was PBMCs. Receptor source: a young man in good health and CMV-seronegative. CDR3s leave out the opening cysteine and the closing phenylalanine or tryptophan. Rows give clone size only sometimes, using once, few, many, or a class for an expanded clone.

j_call clone_size v_call cdr3_aa
TRBJ1-2 - TRBV14 ASSQGVWTRDGYT
TRBJ1-4 once TRBV4-3 ASSQEFGSKNEKLF
TRBJ2-5 few TRBV7-9 SSGREGETQY
TRBJ1-1 - TRBV6-5 ASSYSSSGGTEAF
TRBJ2-3 once TRBV29-1 SVGGQDTQY
TRBJ2-7 - TRBV28 ASRAGGSYEQY
TRBJ1-5 - TRBV19 ASSSQRDRGPQPQH
TRBJ2-3 - TRBV18 ASSPSPRGGGSEY
TRBJ2-7 - TRBV9 ASSVGTSGEQY
TRBJ1-1 - TRBV11-3 ASSSGQSGTEAF
TRBJ2-2 - TRBV19 ASISLAGVTGELF
TRBJ2-3 once TRBV7-9 ASSFYAASGGTDTQY
TRBJ1-1 - TRBV5-6 ASSLQQGAEAF
TRBJ1-4 few TRBV5-8 ASSRNRGPSEKLF
TRBJ2-7 - TRBV25-1 ASSEFGREQY
TRBJ2-7 - TRBV7-8 ASSTGLAGGSPYEQY
- - TRBV18 ASSRNRDFAYEQY
TRBJ1-1 - TRBV27 ASSLGLSNTEAF
TRBJ1-4 - TRBV6-5 ASSSSRGAREKLF
TRBJ2-1 - TRBV7-2 ASSRGTGRDEQF
TRBJ2-4 - TRBV5-4 ASSFELAGDGIQY
TRBJ1-5 - TRBV6-1 ASRERGAYNQPQH
TRBJ1-3 - TRBV7-2 ASSRQGIAGNTIY
TRBJ1-5 - TRBV25-1 ASSERAGDHQPQH
TRBJ1-1 medium-sized TRBV7-9 ATHRDGSTEAF
TRBJ2-3 once TRBV18 ASFGQGRDTQY
TRBJ2-4 - TRBV5-8 ASRLGQGRDIQY
TRBJ2-5 - TRBV5-1 ASSLQGRETQY
TRBJ1-6 - TRBV7-9 ASSSTGGSSPLH
TRBJ1-2 - TRBV2 ASSGQGYGYT
TRBJ2-1 - TRBV28 ASSTLGGGDYNEQF
TRBJ2-7 once TRBV7-9 ASSLGQGSSEQY
TRBJ2-5 few TRBV7-2 ASSQMTGQETQY
TRBJ2-7 few TRBV7-2 ASSSPPREEQY
TRBJ1-1 few TRBV6-1 ASSDPFTGMNTEAF
TRBJ2-5 - TRBV7-9 ASSLGAYRGETQY
TRBJ2-7 - TRBV6-5 ASSYRGTGSFEQY
TRBJ2-1 - TRBV7-2 ASSLGRETVEQF
TRBJ2-1 - TRBV7-6 ASSLDRANEQF
TRBJ2-7 - TRBV30 AWRFQGSSYEQY
TRBJ2-5 - TRBV28 ASRNQKSGRIETQY
TRBJ1-5 - TRBV19 ASSQGAGNQPQH
TRBJ1-3 - TRBV14 ASSSHRHSLGNTIY
TRBJ2-1 - TRBV5-4 ASSLGGLAGTSNEQF
TRBJ1-3 - TRBV7-9 ASSLFLSGNTIY
TRBJ1-3 - TRBV2 ASSDNSGNTIY
TRBJ2-5 - TRBV7-9 ASSIGLAGAETQY
TRBJ2-7 - TRBV10-2 ASSEFWTSGSHEQY
TRBJ2-1 - TRBV11-3 ASSLAGGRYNEQF
TRBJ1-4 once TRBV28 ASSRHTGTGTGEKLF
TRBJ1-5 once TRBV7-2 ASSFSAVSRGVQPQH
TRBJ2-7 - TRBV6-5 ASSYTSTGTGEQY
TRBJ1-5 - TRBV19 AGSIGSDYSNQPQH